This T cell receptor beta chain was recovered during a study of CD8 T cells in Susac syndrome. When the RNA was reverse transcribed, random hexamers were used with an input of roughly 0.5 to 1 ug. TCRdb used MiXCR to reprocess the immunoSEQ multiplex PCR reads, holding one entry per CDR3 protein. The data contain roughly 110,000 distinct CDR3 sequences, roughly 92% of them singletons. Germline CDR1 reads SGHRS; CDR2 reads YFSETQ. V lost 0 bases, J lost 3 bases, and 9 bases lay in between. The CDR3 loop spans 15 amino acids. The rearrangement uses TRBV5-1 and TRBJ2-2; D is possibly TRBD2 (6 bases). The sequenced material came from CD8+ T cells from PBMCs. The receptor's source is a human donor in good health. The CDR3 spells CASSLDGRYTGELFF. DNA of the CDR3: TGCGCCAGCAGCTTGGACGGGAGATACACCGGGGAGCTGTTTTTT.